This paragraph reports one TCR beta chain. Its antigen remains unidentified. CDR3 size: 14 residues. Germline V gives CDR1 MNHNS, CDR2 SASEGT. V was pared by 7 bases and J by 5 bases, with 17 bases between. The entry originates in a study of CD8 T cells in ankylosing spondylitis. Notes on the study in general: Typical of ankylosing spondylitis blood, it appeared, was a TCR beta motif of under 10 highly homologous variants.

TCRdb fed the 5' RACE reads into MiXCR, producing one record per CDR3 protein. The data contain 700,000 to 1,000,000 distinct CDR3 sequences, about 11% of them singletons. The V and J genes are TRBV6-1 and TRBJ2-5; D is unclear. The sample consisted of blood, either unsorted or a sorted T cell fraction (not recorded which). This TCR was sampled from a male donor with ankylosing spondylitis. The CDR3 sequence: CASTSLSAQETQYF. The CDR3 DNA reads TGTGCCAGCACCTCGTTATCGGCCCAGGAGACCCAGTACTTC.